This T cell receptor beta chain originates from a study of molecular identifiers for immune sequencing clone quantification. CDR3 length: 13 amino acids. The V end lost 7 bases, the J end lost 1 base, and 10 bases lay between the germline ends. MiXCR was run by TCRdb on the PCR reads, yielding one entry per CDR3 protein. The table shows about 500,000 distinct CDR3 sequences, with over 20% occurring only once. Naive CD8 libraries used about 20,000 to 1,100,000 sorted cells and 10%, 30% or 50% RNA. The table lists this clonotype with a few counts. Sample: naive CD8+ T cells from blood, with Jurkat cell RNA spiked in. Subset specified: FACS-sorted CD8+CD4-CCR7+CD45RA+ naive T cells. The V call is TRBV12-3 or TRBV12-4, the J call TRBJ1-1, with D maybe TRBD1 (5 bases). The clonotype originates from a human donor in good health. Some libraries in this study had Jurkat cell RNA spiked in. CDR3 protein: CASKLRGNTEAFF. CDR3 sequence (DNA): TGTGCCAGCAAACTAAGGGGGAACACTGAAGCTTTCTTT.